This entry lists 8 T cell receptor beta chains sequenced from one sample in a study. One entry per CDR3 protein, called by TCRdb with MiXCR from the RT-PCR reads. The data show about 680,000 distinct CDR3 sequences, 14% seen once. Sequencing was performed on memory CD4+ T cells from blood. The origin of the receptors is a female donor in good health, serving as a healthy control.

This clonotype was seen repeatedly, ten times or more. This chain's CDR3 is CASSRGDSNEKLFF. CDR3 nucleotides: TGCGCCAGCAGCCGGGGAGACTCCAATGAAAAACTGTTTTTT. The chain joins TRBV4-3 to TRBJ1-4; the D is unclear. The length of the CDR3 is 14 residues. Germline values: CDR1 LGHNA, CDR2 YSLEER. Trimming stripped 4 bases from V and 5 bases from J, with 11 bases between.

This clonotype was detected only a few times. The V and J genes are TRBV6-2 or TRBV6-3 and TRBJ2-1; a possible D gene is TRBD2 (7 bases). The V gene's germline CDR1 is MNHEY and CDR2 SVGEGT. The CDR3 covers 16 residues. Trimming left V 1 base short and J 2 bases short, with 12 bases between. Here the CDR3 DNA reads TGTGCCAGCAGTTACTGGGGGGGGGCAACCTACAATGAGCAGTTCTTC. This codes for CASSYWGGATYNEQFF.

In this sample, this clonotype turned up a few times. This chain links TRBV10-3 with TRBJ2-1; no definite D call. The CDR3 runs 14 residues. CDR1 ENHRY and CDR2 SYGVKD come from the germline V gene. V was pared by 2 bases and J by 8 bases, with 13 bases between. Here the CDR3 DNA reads TGTGCCATCAGTGAGCGCCGGACCCAACATGAGCAGTTCTTC. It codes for CAISERRTQHEQFF.

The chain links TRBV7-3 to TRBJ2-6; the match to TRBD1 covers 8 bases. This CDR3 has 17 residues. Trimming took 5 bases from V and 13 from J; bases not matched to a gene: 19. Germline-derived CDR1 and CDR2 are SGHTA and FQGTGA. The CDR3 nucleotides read TGTGCCAGCAGCCCCCTGGGGCCCCGGGACAGGCCTCGGGTCCTGACTTTC. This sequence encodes CASSPLGPRDRPRVLTF.

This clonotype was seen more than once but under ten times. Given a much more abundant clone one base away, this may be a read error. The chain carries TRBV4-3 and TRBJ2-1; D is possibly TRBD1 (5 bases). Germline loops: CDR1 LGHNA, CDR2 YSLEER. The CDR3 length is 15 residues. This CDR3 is CAISQGHGSYNEQFF. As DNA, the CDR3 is TGCGCCATCAGCCAAGGACACGGCTCCTACAATGAGCAGTTCTTC.

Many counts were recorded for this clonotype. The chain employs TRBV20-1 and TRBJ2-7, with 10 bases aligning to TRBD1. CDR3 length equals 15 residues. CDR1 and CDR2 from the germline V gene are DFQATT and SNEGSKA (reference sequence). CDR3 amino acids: CSAPTLTGGGHEQYF. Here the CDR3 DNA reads TGCAGCGCTCCCACCTTGACAGGGGGCGGCCACGAGCAGTACTTC.

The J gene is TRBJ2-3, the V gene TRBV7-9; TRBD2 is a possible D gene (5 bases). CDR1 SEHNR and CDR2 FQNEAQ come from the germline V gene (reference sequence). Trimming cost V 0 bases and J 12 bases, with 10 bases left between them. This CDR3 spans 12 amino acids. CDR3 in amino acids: CASSLALATQYF. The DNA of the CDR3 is TGTGCCAGCAGCTTAGCCCTAGCCACTCAGTATTTT. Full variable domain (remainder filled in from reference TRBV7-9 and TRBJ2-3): DTGVSQNPRHKITKRGQNVTFRCDPISEHNRLYWYRQTLGQGPEFLTYFQNEAQLEKSRLLSDRFSAERPKGSFSTLEIQRTEQGDSAMYLCASSLALATQYFGPGTRLTVL.

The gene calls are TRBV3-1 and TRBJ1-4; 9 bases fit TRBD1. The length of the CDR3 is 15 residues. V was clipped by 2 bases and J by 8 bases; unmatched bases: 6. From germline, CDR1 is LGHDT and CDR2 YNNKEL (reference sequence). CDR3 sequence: CASSQQGQGGEKLFF. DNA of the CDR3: TGTGCCAGCAGCCAACAGGGACAGGGCGGAGAAAAACTGTTTTTT.